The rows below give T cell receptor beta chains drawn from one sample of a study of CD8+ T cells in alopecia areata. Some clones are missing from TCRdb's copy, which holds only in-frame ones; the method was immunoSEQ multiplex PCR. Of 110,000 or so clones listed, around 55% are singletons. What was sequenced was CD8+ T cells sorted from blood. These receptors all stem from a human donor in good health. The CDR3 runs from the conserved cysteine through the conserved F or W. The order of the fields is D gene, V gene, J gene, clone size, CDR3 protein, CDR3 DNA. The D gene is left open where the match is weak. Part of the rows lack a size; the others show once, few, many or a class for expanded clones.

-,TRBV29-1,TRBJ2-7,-,CSAVWRYEQYF,TGCAGCGCGGTCTGGCGGTACGAGCAGTACTTC
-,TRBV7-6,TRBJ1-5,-,CASSLGRNNQPQHF,TGTGCCAGCAGCTTAGGACGGAACAATCAGCCCCAGCATTTT
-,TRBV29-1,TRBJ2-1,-,CSALPPPGTAAGNEQFF,TGCAGCGCACTACCCCCTCCCGGGACCGCCGCGGGGAATGAGCAGTTCTTC
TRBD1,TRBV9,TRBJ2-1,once,CASSVAWTGIDEQFF,TGTGCCAGCAGCGTAGCGTGGACAGGGATTGATGAGCAGTTCTTC
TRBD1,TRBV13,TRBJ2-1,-,CASSSRQGSSYNEQFF,TGTGCCAGCAGCTCCAGACAGGGAAGCTCCTACAATGAGCAGTTCTTC
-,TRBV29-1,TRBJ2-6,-,CSVQDGYSGANVLTF,TGCAGCGTACAAGACGGCTACTCTGGGGCCAACGTCCTGACTTTC
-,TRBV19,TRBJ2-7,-,CASSIGQRQYEQYF,TGTGCCAGTAGTATAGGACAGAGGCAATACGAGCAGTACTTC
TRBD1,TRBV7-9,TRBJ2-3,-,CASSPTGGTDTQYF,TGTGCCAGCAGCCCAACAGGGGGGACAGATACGCAGTATTTT
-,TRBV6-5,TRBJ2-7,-,CASSYAAGPSYEQYF,TGTGCCAGCAGTTACGCGGCTGGTCCCTCCTACGAGCAGTACTTC
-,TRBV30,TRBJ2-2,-,CAWSEGTGELFF,TGTGCCTGGAGTGAGGGGACCGGGGAGCTGTTTTTT
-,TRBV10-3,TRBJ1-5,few,CAISEGGQINQPQHF,TGTGCCATCAGTGAGGGGGGGCAGATCAATCAGCCCCAGCATTTT
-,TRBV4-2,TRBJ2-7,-,CASSQDTVYEQYF,TGTGCCAGCAGCCAAGATACCGTTTACGAGCAGTACTTC
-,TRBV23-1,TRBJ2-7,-,CASSQSGAKDSYEQYF,TGCGCCAGCAGTCAATCGGGGGCAAAGGACTCCTACGAGCAGTACTTC
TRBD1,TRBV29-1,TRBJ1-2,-,CSVVTGYDGYTF,TGCAGCGTGGTGACAGGGTACGATGGCTACACCTTC
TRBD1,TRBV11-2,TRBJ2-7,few,CASSLGTGGTSSYEQYF,TGTGCCAGCAGCTTGGGGACAGGGGGGACTAGCTCCTACGAGCAGTACTTC
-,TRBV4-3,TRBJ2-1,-,CASSQDGREQFF,TGCGCCAGCAGCCAAGATGGGCGAGAGCAGTTCTTC
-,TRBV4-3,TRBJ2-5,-,CASSLAVYQETQYF,TGCGCCAGCAGCCTCGCCGTATACCAAGAGACCCAGTACTTC
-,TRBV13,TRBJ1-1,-,CASSLEGSDAFF,TGTGCCAGCAGCTTAGAGGGGTCCGACGCTTTCTTT
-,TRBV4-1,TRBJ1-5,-,CASNATVANQPQHF,TGCGCCAGCAACGCGACAGTGGCCAATCAGCCCCAGCATTTT
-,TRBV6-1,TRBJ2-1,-,CASSRLGNEQFF,TGTGCCAGCAGCCGACTAGGCAATGAGCAGTTCTTC
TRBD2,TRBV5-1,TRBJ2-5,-,CASSPVGLAEETQYF,TGCGCCAGCAGCCCGGTGGGACTAGCGGAAGAGACCCAGTACTTC
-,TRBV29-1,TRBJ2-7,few,CSVEDSQAEQYF,TGCAGCGTTGAAGATTCCCAGGCCGAGCAGTACTTC
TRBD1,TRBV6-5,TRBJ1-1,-,CASRTGVKVNTEAFF,TGTGCCAGCAGGACAGGGGTGAAAGTGAACACTGAAGCTTTCTTT
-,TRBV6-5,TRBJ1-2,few,CASSYGADYGYTF,TGTGCCAGCAGTTACGGGGCAGACTATGGCTACACCTTC
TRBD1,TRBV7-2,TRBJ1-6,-,CASSPRDSSNSPLHF,TGTGCCAGCAGCCCCCGGGACAGTTCTAATTCACCCCTCCACTTT
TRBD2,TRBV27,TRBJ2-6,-,CASSFGGAGLAGPSGANVLTF,TGTGCCAGCAGTTTTGGGGGGGCAGGACTAGCGGGCCCCTCTGGGGCCAACGTCCTGACTTTC
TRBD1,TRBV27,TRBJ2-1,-,CASSGTDYNEQFF,TGTGCCAGCAGTGGGACAGATTACAATGAGCAGTTCTTC
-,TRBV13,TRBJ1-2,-,CASSLGQANYGYTF,TGTGCCAGCAGCTTAGGGCAGGCTAACTATGGCTACACCTTC
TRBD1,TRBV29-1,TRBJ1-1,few,CSAGQGWNTEAFF,TGCAGCGCAGGACAGGGTTGGAACACTGAAGCTTTCTTT
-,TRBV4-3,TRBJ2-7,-,CASSERGESSYEQYF,TGCGCCAGCAGCGAAAGGGGGGAAAGCTCCTACGAGCAGTACTTC
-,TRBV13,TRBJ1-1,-,CASSSGDRSEAFF,TGTGCCAGCAGCAGCGGAGACAGGTCTGAAGCTTTCTTT
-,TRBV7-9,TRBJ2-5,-,CASSLSGYQETQYF,TGTGCCAGCAGCTTATCAGGGTACCAAGAGACCCAGTACTTC
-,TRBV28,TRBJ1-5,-,CASSLPGVNQPQHF,TGTGCCAGCAGTTTGCCAGGGGTCAATCAGCCCCAGCATTTT
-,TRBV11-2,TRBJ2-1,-,CASSLVLQGEYNEQFF,TGTGCCAGCAGCTTAGTTCTACAGGGCGAATACAATGAGCAGTTCTTC
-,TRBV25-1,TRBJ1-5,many,CASSLLGAINQPQHF,TGTGCCAGCAGTTTATTGGGAGCCATCAATCAGCCCCAGCATTTT
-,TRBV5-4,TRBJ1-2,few,CASSPVAGWRFYGYTF,TGTGCCAGCAGCCCCGTCGCTGGGTGGCGATTCTATGGCTACACCTTC
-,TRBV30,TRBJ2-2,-,CAWWGGNTGELFF,TGTGCCTGGTGGGGGGGCAACACCGGGGAGCTGTTTTTT
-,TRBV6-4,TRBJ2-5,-,CASRINRGGPKYQETQYF,TGTGCCAGCAGGATCAATAGAGGGGGGCCTAAGTACCAAGAGACCCAGTACTTC
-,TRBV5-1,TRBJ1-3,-,CASSLTGRTSGNTIYF,TGCGCCAGCAGCTTGACCGGACGGACCTCTGGAAACACCATATATTTT
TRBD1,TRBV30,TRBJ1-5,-,CAWDRDREHQPQHF,TGTGCCTGGGACCGGGACAGGGAACATCAGCCCCAGCATTTT
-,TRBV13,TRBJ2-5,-,CASSLQVNQETQYF,TGTGCCAGCAGCTTACAGGTTAACCAAGAGACCCAGTACTTC
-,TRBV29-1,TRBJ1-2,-,CSVVSGASNYGYTF,TGCAGCGTTGTCAGCGGGGCTTCTAACTATGGCTACACCTTC
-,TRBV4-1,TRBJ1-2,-,CASSQEDLRVSGYTF,TGCGCCAGCAGCCAAGAAGACCTCAGGGTTTCTGGCTACACCTTC
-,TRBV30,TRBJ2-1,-,CAWSAGLGQFF,TGTGCCTGGAGTGCGGGCCTCGGGCAGTTCTTC
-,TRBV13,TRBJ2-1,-,CASSSDARRGEQFF,TGTGCCAGCAGCTCGGACGCCCGGCGGGGTGAGCAGTTCTTC